This T cell receptor beta chain was recovered during a study of T-cell reconstitution after alpha-beta-depleted transplantation in children. Regarding the study as a whole: Reportedly, alpha-beta T cells present about two months post-transplant originated from several hundred expanded clones of graft origin. One year after transplant, T-cell counts and diversity came mostly from newly produced T cells. Surviving thymic progenitors and recipient T cells were the source of high TCRbeta diversity at day 60 in some patients.

The TCRbeta library incorporated unique molecular identifiers. Via MiXCR, TCRdb re-called the PCR reads, giving one row per CDR3 protein. The data hold fewer than 350,000 distinct CDR3 sequences, with less than 9.5% observed a single time. As concerns this clonotype: Antigen: not known.

Material: peripheral blood, obtained 360 days after TCRalphabeta/CD19-depleted stem cell transplant. This receptor was obtained from a female patient aged 2-9 years who had a stem cell transplant for Fanconi anemia, so the T cells may come from the graft donor.

DNA of the CDR3: TGTGCCAGCAGCGTAGCTACGGGCGGGGGGGCGCGCAATGAGCAGTTCTTC. It codes for CASSVATGGGARNEQFF. The chain recombines TRBV9 with TRBJ2-1, with 9 bases aligning to TRBD2. The CDR3 totals 17 residues. CDR1 and CDR2 (germline): SGDLS, YYNGEE. V shed 0 bases, J shed 6 bases, and the junction held 10 bases outside the gene matches. The entire variable domain, with the rest obtained from reference TRBV9 and TRBJ2-1, is as follows: DSGVTQTPKHLITATGQRVTLRCSPRSGDLSVYWYQQSLDQGLQFLIQYYNGEERAKGNILERFSAQQFPDLHSELNLSSLELGDSALYFCASSVATGGGARNEQFFGPGTRLTVL.